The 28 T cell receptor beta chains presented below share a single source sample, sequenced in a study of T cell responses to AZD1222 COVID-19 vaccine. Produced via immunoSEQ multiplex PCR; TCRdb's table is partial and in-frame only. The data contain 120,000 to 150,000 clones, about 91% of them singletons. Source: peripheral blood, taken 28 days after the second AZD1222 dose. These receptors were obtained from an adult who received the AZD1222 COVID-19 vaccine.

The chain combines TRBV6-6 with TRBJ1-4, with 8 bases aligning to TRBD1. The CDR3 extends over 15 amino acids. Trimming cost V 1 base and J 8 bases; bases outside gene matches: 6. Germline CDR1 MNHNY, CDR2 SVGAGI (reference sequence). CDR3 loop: CASSYWGQVEEKLFF. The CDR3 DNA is TGTGCCAGCAGTTACTGGGGACAGGTCGAGGAAAAACTGTTTTTT.

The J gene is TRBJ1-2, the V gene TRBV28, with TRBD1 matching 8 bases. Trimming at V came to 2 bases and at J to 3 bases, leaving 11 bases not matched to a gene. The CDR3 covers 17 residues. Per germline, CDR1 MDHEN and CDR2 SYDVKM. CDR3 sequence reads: CASSLIPGTGPYYGYTF. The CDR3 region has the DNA TGTGCCAGCAGTTTAATCCCAGGGACAGGCCCCTACTATGGCTACACCTTC.

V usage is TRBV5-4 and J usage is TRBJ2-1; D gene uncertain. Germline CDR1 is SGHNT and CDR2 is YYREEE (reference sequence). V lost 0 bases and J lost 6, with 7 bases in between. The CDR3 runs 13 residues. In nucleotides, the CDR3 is TGTGCCAGCAGCTTGGTTGGGGTCAATGAGCAGTTCTTC. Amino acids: CASSLVGVNEQFF.

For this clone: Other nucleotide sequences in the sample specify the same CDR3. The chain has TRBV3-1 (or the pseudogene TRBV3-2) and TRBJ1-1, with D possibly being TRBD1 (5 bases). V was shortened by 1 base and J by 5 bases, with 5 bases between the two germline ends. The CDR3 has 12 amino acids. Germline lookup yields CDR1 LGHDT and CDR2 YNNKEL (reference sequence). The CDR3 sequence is CASSQGGTEAFF. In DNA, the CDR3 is TGTGCCAGCAGCCAAGGGGGGACTGAAGCTTTCTTT.

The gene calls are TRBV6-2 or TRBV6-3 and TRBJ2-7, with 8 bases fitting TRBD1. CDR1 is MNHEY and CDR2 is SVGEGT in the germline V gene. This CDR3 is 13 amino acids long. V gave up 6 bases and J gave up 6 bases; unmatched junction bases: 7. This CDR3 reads CASSWGDRGEQYV. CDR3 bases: TGTGCCAGCAGCTGGGGTGACAGGGGCGAGCAGTACGTC.

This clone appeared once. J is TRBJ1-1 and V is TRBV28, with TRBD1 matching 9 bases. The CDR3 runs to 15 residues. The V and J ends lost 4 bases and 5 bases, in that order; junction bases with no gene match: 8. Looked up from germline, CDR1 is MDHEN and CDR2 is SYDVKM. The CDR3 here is CASSSGTGRETEAFF. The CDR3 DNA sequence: TGTGCCAGCAGTTCCGGGACAGGGAGGGAAACTGAAGCTTTCTTT.

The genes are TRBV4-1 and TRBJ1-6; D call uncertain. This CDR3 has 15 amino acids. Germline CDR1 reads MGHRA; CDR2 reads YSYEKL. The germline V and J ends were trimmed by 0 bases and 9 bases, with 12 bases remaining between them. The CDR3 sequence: CASSQDMLGRSPLHF. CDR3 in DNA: TGCGCCAGCAGCCAAGATATGCTCGGGCGTTCACCCCTCCACTTT.

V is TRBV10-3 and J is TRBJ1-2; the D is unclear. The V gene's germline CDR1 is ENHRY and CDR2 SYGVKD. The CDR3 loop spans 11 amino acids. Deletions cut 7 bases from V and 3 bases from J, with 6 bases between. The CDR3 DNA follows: TGTGCCATCAACAGAGACTATGGCTACACCTTC. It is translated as CAINRDYGYTF.

The CDR3 nucleotides read TGTGCCAGCAGCCGGGCTACCAGGGGATCTGGCTACACCTTC. It specifies CASSRATRGSGYTF. V gene TRBV5-6 combines with J gene TRBJ1-2; TRBD1 is a possible D gene (6 bases). CDR1 and CDR2 (germline): SGHDT, YYEEEE. The germline V and J ends were trimmed by 4 bases and 7 bases, with 17 bases remaining between them. CDR3 length: 14 residues.

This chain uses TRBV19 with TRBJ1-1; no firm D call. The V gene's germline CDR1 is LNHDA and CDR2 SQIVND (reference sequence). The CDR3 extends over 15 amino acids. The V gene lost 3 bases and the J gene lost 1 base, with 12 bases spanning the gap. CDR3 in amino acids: CASSIRSERNTEAFF. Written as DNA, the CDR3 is TGTGCCAGTAGTATTAGAAGTGAGAGGAACACTGAAGCTTTCTTT.

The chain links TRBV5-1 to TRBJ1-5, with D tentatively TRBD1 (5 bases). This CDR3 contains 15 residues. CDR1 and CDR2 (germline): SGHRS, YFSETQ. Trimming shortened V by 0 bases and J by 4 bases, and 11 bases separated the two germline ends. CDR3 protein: CASSLGGTGNQPQHF. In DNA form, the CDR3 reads TGCGCCAGCAGCTTGGGGGGCACGGGGAATCAGCCCCAGCATTTT.

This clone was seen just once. DNA for the CDR3: TGTGCCAGCTCACCGTGGGAGAATCAGCCCCAGCATTTT. Protein: CASSPWENQPQHF. The chain recombines TRBV18 with TRBJ1-5, with no clear D. This CDR3 region has 13 residues. CDR1 KGHSH and CDR2 LQKENI come from the germline V gene. V lost 3 bases and J 4 bases, leaving 7 bases between the germline ends.

Written as DNA, the CDR3 is TGTGCCAGCAGCTTAGAAGCGGTAGGTGTCCATGAGCAGTTCTTC. It translates to CASSLEAVGVHEQFF. This sequence joins TRBV7-6 and TRBJ2-1; D perhaps matches TRBD2 (5 bases). Germline V gene sequence: CDR1 SGHVS, CDR2 FNYEAQ. Trimming stripped 1 base from V and 8 bases from J, with 15 bases between. The CDR3 totals 15 residues.

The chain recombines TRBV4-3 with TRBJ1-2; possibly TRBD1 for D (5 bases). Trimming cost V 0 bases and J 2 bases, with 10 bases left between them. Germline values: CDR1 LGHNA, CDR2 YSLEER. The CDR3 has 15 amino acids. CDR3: CASSQDDSRNYGYTF. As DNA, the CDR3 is TGCGCCAGCAGCCAAGATGACAGCAGAAACTATGGCTACACCTTC.

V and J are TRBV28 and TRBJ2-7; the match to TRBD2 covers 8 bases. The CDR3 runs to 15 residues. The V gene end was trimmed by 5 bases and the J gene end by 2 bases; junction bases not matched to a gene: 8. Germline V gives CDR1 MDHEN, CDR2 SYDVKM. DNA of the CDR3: TGTGCCAGCAGTCCCCGGGGGCGGGGGGCCTACGAGCAGTACGTC. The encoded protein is CASSPRGRGAYEQYV.

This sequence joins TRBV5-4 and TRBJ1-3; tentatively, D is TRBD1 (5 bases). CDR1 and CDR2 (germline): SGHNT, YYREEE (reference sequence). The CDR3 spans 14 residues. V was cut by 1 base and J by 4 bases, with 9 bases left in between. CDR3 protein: CASSLRGAGNTIYF. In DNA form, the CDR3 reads TGTGCCAGCAGCTTGAGGGGAGCAGGAAACACCATATATTTT.

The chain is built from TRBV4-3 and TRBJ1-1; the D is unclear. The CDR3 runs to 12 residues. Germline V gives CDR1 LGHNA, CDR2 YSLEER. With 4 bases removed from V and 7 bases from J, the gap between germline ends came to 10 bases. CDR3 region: CASSLPGSEAFF. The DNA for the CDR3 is TGCGCCAGCAGCCTGCCGGGGAGTGAAGCTTTCTTT.

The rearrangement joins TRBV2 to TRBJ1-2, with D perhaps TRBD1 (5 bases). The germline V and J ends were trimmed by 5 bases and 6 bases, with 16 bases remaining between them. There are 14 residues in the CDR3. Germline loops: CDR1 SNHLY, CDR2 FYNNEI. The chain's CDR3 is CASSQIRVADGYTF. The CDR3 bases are TGTGCCAGCAGTCAGATCAGGGTGGCGGATGGCTACACCTTC.

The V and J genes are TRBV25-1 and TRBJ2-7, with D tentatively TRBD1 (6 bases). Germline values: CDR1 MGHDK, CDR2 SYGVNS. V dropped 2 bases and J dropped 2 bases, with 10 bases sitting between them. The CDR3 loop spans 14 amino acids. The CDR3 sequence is CASSEPDRAYEQYF. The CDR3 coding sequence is TGTGCCAGCAGTGAACCGGACAGAGCCTACGAGCAGTACTTC.

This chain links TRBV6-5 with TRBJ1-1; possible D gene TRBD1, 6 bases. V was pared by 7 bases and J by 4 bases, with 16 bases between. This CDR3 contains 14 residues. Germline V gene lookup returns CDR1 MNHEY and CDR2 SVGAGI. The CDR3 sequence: CASNAGVGSTEAFF. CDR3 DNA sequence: TGTGCCAGCAACGCAGGGGTGGGGAGCACTGAAGCTTTCTTT.

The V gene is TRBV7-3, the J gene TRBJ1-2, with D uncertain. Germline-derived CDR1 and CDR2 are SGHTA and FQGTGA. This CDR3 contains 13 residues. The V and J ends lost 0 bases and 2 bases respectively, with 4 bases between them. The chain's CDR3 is CASSLTPNYGYTF. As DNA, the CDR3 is TGTGCCAGCAGCTTAACACCAAACTATGGCTACACCTTC.

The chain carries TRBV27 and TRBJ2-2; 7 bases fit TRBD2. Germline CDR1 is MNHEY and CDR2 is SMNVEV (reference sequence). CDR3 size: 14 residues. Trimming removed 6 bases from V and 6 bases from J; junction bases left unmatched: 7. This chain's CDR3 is CASRAGLVAGELFF. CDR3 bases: TGTGCCAGCAGAGCGGGGTTGGTGGCCGGGGAGCTGTTTTTT.

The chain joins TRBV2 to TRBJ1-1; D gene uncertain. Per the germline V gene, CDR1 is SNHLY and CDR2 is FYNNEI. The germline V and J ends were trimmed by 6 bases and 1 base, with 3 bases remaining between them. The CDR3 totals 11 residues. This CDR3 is CASSENTEAFF. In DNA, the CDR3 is TGTGCCAGCAGCGAGAACACTGAAGCTTTCTTT.

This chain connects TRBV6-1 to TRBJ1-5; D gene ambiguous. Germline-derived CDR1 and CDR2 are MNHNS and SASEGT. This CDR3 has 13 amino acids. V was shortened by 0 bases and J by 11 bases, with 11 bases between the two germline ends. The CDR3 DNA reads TGTGCCAGCAGTGAAGCGGCAACCGGCGCCCAGCATTTT. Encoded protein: CASSEAATGAQHF.

The CDR3 here is CASSLGQIIETQYF. DNA of the CDR3: TGTGCCAGCAGCTTGGGACAGATCATAGAGACCCAGTACTTC. The chain has TRBV7-6 and TRBJ2-5; 7 nucleotides align to TRBD1. CDR3 size: 14 residues. Germline V gene sequence: CDR1 SGHVS, CDR2 FNYEAQ. Trimming cost V 3 bases and J 4 bases; bases outside gene matches: 5.

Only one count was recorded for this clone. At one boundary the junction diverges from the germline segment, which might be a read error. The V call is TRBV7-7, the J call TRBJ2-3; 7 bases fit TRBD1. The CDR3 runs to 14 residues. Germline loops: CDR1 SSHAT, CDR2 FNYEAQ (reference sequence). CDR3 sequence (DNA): TGTGCTAGCAGCAGACAGGGCCCCACAGATACGCAGTATTTT. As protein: CASSRQGPTDTQYF.

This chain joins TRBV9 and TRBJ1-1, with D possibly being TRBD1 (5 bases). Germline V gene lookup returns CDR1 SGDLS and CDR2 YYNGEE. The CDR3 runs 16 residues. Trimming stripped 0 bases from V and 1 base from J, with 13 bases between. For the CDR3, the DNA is TGTGCCAGCAGCGTAGGGGGGACCGGAGCGAACACTGAAGCTTTCTTT. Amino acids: CASSVGGTGANTEAFF.

The CDR3 spells CAWGRGTYEQYF. CDR3 sequence (DNA): TGTGCCTGGGGCAGGGGCACCTACGAGCAGTACTTC. This chain links TRBV30 with TRBJ2-7; D possibly corresponds to TRBD1 (6 bases). This CDR3 region has 12 residues. Trimming removed 5 bases at V and 2 bases at J, with 10 bases between. Looked up from germline, CDR1 is GTSNPN and CDR2 is SVGIG (reference sequence). Looking up the rest from reference TRBV30 and TRBJ2-7 gives the full variable domain: SQTIHQWPATLVQPVGSPLSLECTVEGTSNPNLYWYRQAAGRGLQLLFYSVGIGQISSEVPQNLSASRPQDRQFILSSKKLLLSDSGFYLCAWGRGTYEQYFGPGTRLTVT.